The 15 T cell receptor beta chains in this list originate from one sample, sequenced in a study of shared clonotypes between healthy human individuals. Repertoires were generated with immunoSEQ multiplex PCR, while TCRdb's copy carries only in-frame clones and drops some. This table has roughly 2 million clones, 85% to 95% appearing once. Input material: naive CD4+ T cells sorted from blood. The subset denotes: CD45RA+ positively selected. Receptor source: a man aged 18 to 30 in good health.

This chain connects TRBV5-6 to TRBJ2-1; TRBD1 matches at 10 bases. There are 17 residues in the CDR3. With 2 bases clipped from V and 3 bases from J, the junction kept 8 bases outside the gene matches. Germline CDR1 SGHDT, CDR2 YYEEEE. The CDR3 region has the DNA TGTGCCAGCAGCTTAACCGCCGGGACAGGGGTCTACAATGAGCAGTTCTTC. Translated, it gives CASSLTAGTGVYNEQFF. The complete variable domain, with remaining parts taken from reference TRBV5-6 and TRBJ2-1, reads DAGVTQSPTHLIKTRGQQVTLRCSPKSGHDTVSWYQQALGQGPQFIFQYYEEEERQRGNFPDRFSGHQFPNYSSELNVNALLLGDSALYLCASSLTAGTGVYNEQFFGPGTRLTVL.

The chain couples TRBV18 to TRBJ2-2; TRBD1 is a possible D gene (6 bases). CDR3 size: 14 residues. CDR1 and CDR2 (germline): KGHSH, LQKENI. V was pared by 2 bases and J by 6 bases, with 10 bases between. The CDR3 spells CASSPGTLSGELFF. Here the CDR3 DNA reads TGTGCCAGCTCACCAGGGACACTCTCCGGGGAGCTGTTTTTT.

The chain combines TRBV11-2 with TRBJ2-3; 9 bases fit TRBD2. Germline CDR1 and CDR2: SGHAT and FQNNGV. The CDR3 length is 15 residues. The V and J ends lost 2 bases and 5 bases, in that order; junction bases with no gene match: 5. The CDR3: CASSLWAGGRDTQYF. The CDR3 nucleotides are TGTGCCAGCAGCTTATGGGCGGGGGGGCGAGATACGCAGTATTTT.

The V gene is TRBV5-1, the J gene TRBJ1-2, with D unresolved. CDR3 length equals 13 residues. Germline V CDR1 and CDR2: SGHRS, YFSETQ. V gave up 2 bases and J gave up 8 bases, with 13 bases separating them. The CDR3 DNA reads TGCGCCAGCAGCTTAGCAGGCAGTGGCGGCTACACCTTC. It encodes CASSLAGSGGYTF.

The rearrangement links TRBV29-1 to TRBJ2-2; D perhaps matches TRBD1 (5 bases). CDR3 size: 12 residues. Trimming left V 7 bases short and J 5 bases short, with 11 bases between. Germline CDR1 and CDR2: SQVTM and ANQGSEA. The CDR3 DNA is TGCAGCGGCCGTAAGGGGACCGGGGAGCTGTTTTTT. Protein product: CSGRKGTGELFF.

CDR3 residues: CASSTGGLGETQYF. CDR3 nucleotides: TGCGCCAGCAGCACCGGGGGCTTGGGAGAGACCCAGTACTTC. The rearrangement uses TRBV5-1 and TRBJ2-5; D possibly uses TRBD1 or TRBD2 (6 bases each). The CDR3 consists of 14 residues. The V end lost 4 bases, the J end lost 4 bases, and 14 bases lay between the germline ends. The germline V gene encodes CDR1 SGHRS and CDR2 YFSETQ.

Worth noting for this clone: Within the sample, other DNA sequences also encode this same CDR3. The rearrangement uses TRBV30 and TRBJ2-1; 15 positions match TRBD2. This CDR3 spans 14 amino acids. With V trimmed by 3 bases and J by 7 bases, 1 base remained unmatched. Per germline, CDR1 GTSNPN and CDR2 SVGIG (reference sequence). CDR3 loop: CAWSGTSGGNEQFF. In DNA, the CDR3 is TGTGCCTGGAGCGGGACTAGCGGGGGGAATGAGCAGTTCTTC.

V gene TRBV14 combines with J gene TRBJ1-1, with a weak D call TRBD1 (5 bases). The germline CDR1 and CDR2 sequences are SGHDN and FVKESK. Deletions cut 1 base from V and 10 bases from J, with 10 bases between. The length of the CDR3 is 12 residues. The CDR3 sequence: CASSQGGSAAFF. The CDR3, as DNA: TGTGCCAGCAGCCAAGGGGGCTCGGCAGCTTTCTTT.

The rearrangement uses TRBV9 and TRBJ1-6; D is perhaps TRBD1 (6 bases). The germline V and J ends were trimmed by 3 bases and 7 bases, with 8 bases remaining between them. CDR3 length: 13 amino acids. The germline V gene encodes CDR1 SGDLS and CDR2 YYNGEE. CDR3 in amino acids: CASSGTDNSPLHF. The DNA for the CDR3 is TGTGCCAGCAGCGGGACAGACAATTCACCCCTCCACTTT. Combining the CDR3 with reference TRBV9 and TRBJ1-6 gives the whole variable domain DSGVTQTPKHLITATGQRVTLRCSPRSGDLSVYWYQQSLDQGLQFLIQYYNGEERAKGNILERFSAQQFPDLHSELNLSSLELGDSALYFCASSGTDNSPLHFGNGTRLTVT.

The V and J genes are TRBV5-1 and TRBJ1-2, with TRBD1 as a possible D gene (6 bases). Germline V gene lookup returns CDR1 SGHRS and CDR2 YFSETQ. The CDR3 loop spans 13 amino acids. Trimming stripped 4 bases from V and 8 bases from J, with 15 bases between. DNA of the CDR3: TGCGCCAGCAGCACGAACCAGGGGAAAGGCTACACCTTC. It specifies CASSTNQGKGYTF.

The V and J genes are TRBV27 and TRBJ1-5; D gene uncertain. Germline CDR1 reads MNHEY; CDR2 reads SMNVEV (reference sequence). V was pared by 5 bases and J by 0 bases, with 8 bases between. CDR3 length: 14 residues. CDR3 in amino acids: CASSNGLSNQPQHF. DNA of the CDR3: TGTGCCAGCAGTAATGGACTTAGCAATCAGCCCCAGCATTTT.

About this clone itself: Other DNA sequences in the sample encode the same CDR3. The CDR3 DNA follows: TGTGCCAGCAGCTTGACAGGGGGCAATGAGCAGTTCTTC. Its protein product is CASSLTGGNEQFF. The chain joins TRBV5-4 to TRBJ2-1, with 8 bases identical to TRBD1. CDR3 length: 13 amino acids. After removal of 1 base from V and 6 bases from J, the junction contained 0 bases not matched to a gene. CDR1 is SGHNT and CDR2 is YYREEE in the germline V gene (reference sequence).

The chain carries TRBV4-1 and TRBJ2-7, with TRBD2 matching 7 bases. The CDR3 is made up of 13 amino acids. The ends lost 3 bases at V and 4 bases at J; junction bases unmatched: 3. Germline loops: CDR1 MGHRA, CDR2 YSYEKL. CDR3 nucleotide sequence: TGCGCCAGCAGCCACTTGGGGGGGTACGAGCAGTACTTC. It translates to CASSHLGGYEQYF.

The V and J genes are TRBV10-3 and TRBJ2-7, with D possibly matching TRBD1 (5 bases). The V end was cut by 7 bases, the J end by 6 bases, with 25 bases between. The CDR3 consists of 16 residues. Germline CDR1 ENHRY, CDR2 SYGVKD. CDR3 amino acids: CAITTDYGAPVPEQYF. The CDR3 DNA is TGTGCCATCACTACCGATTATGGGGCCCCGGTTCCCGAGCAGTACTTC.

This clone has more than one count but fewer than ten. This sample includes further DNA sequences coding for the same CDR3. The chain uses TRBV5-1 and TRBJ2-2; D gene uncertain. The germline gives CDR1 SGHRS, CDR2 YFSETQ. V was trimmed by 0 bases and J by 2 bases, leaving 5 bases between them. This CDR3 is built from 14 residues. The CDR3 DNA reads TGCGCCAGCAGCTTGGAGGTTAACACCGGGGAGCTGTTTTTT. It translates to CASSLEVNTGELFF.